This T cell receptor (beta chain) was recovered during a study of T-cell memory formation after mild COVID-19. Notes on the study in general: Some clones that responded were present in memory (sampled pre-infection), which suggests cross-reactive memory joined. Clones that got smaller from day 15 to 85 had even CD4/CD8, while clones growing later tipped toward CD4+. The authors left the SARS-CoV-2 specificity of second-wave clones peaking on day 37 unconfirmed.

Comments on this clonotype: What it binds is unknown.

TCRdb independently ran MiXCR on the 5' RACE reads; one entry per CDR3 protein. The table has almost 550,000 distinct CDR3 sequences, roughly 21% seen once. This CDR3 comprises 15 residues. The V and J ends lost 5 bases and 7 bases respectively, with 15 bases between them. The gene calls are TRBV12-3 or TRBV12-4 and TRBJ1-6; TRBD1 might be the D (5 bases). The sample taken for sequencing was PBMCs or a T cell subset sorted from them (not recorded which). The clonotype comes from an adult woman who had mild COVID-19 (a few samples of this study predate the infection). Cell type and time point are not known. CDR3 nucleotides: TGTGCCAGCAGTACCTCCGGGGGGTCAAATTCACCCCTCCACTTT. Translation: CASSTSGGSNSPLHF.